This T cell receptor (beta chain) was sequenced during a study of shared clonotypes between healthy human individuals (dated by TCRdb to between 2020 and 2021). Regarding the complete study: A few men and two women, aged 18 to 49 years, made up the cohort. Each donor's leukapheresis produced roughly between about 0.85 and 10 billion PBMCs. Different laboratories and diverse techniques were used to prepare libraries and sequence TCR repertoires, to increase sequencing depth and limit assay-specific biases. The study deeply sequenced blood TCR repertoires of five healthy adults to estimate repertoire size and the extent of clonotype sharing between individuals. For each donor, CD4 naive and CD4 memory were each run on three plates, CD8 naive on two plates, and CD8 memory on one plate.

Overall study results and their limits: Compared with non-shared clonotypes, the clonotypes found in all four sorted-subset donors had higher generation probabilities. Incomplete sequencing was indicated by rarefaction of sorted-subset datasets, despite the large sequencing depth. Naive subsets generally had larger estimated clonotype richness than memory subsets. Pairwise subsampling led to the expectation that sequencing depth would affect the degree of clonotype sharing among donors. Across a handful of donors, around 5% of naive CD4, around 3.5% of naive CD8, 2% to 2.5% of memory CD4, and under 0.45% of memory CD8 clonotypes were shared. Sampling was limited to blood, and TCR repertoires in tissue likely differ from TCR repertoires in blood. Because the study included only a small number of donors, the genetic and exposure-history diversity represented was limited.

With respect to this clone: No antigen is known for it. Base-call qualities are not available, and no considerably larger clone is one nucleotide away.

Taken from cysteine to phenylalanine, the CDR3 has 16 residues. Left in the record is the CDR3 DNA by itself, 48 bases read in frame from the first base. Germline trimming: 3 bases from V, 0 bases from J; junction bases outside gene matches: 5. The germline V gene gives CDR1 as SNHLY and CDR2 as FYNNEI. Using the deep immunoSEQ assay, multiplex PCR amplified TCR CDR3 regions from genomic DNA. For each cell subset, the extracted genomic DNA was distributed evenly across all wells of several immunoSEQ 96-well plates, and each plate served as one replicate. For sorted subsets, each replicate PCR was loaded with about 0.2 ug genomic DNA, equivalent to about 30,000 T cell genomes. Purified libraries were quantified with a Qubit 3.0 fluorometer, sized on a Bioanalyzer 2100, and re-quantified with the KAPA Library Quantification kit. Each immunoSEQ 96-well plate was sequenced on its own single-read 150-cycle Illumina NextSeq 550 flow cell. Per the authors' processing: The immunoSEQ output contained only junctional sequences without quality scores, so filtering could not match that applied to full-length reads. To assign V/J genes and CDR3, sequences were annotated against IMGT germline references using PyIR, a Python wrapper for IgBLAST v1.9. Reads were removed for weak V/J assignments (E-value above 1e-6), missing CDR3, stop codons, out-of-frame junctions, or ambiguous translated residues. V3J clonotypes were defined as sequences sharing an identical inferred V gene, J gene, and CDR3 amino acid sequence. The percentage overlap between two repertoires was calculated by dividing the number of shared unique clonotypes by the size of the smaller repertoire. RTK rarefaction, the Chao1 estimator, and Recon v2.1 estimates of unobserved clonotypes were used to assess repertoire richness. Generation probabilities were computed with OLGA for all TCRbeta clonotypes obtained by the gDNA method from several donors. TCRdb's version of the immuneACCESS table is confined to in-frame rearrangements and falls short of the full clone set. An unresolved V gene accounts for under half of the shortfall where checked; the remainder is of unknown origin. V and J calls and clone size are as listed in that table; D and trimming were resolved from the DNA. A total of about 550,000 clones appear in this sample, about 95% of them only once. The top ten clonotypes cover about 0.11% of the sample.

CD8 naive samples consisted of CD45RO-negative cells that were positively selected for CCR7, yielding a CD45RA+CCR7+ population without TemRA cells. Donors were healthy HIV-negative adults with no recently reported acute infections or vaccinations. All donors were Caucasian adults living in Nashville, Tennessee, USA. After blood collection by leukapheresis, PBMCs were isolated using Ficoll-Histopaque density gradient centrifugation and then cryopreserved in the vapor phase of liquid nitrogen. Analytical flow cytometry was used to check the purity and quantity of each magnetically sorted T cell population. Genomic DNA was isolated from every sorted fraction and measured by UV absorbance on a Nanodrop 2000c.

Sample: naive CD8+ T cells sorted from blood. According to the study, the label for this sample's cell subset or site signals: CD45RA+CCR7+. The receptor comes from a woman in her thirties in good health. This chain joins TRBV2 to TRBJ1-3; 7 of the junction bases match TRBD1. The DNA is TGTGCCAGCAGTGACGACAGGGAGGGCTCTGGAAACACCATATATTTT. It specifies CASSDDREGSGNTIYF.